This T cell receptor (beta chain) emerged from a study of T cell changes during pregnancy in multiple sclerosis. The ends lost 6 bases at V and 3 bases at J; junction bases unmatched: 11. The CDR3 spans 15 residues. Looked up from germline, CDR1 is SQVTM and CDR2 is ANQGSEA. Clones were read by immunoSEQ multiplex PCR, and TCRdb kept only the in-frame ones, dropping some. This table has about 60,000 clones, around 93% appearing once. The chain has TRBV29-1 and TRBJ2-3; 8 bases fit TRBD1. The sequences come from peripheral blood, collected in the first trimester of pregnancy. This TCR came from a female donor with multiple sclerosis, enrolled in a pregnancy study. CDR3 residues: CSVREDRVVTDTQYF. CDR3 in DNA: TGCAGCGTCAGAGAGGACAGGGTAGTAACAGATACGCAGTATTTT.